The 16 T cell receptor beta chains below come from one sample, sequenced in a study of circulating CD8 cells and anti-PD-1 response in melanoma. The QIAseq Immune Repertoire TCR panel built the libraries from roughly 15 ng of total RNA. Each CDR3 protein gets one entry after TCRdb re-called the reads with MiXCR. The data contain a few hundred distinct CDR3 sequences, around 9.3% of them singletons. Sorting of live CD3+CD8+TCRalphabeta+ cells by PD-1 and/or TIGIT gave four subsets. The source was CD8+ T cells from PBMCs, collected at baseline or after one month of anti-PD-1 therapy (not recorded which). The receptor source for this set is a human donor with melanoma.

This clonotype qualifies as large. The gene calls are TRBV28 and TRBJ2-1, with D possibly TRBD2 on 5 matching bases. The CDR3 is 16 amino acids. Germline V lookup: CDR1 MDHEN, CDR2 SYDVKM. The V and J ends lost 7 bases and 5 bases respectively, with 21 bases between them. CDR3 in amino acids: CASTAPSPRRNNEQFF. CDR3 bases: TGTGCCAGCACCGCGCCGAGTCCTAGGAGGAACAATGAGCAGTTCTTC.

This clonotype is medium-sized (0.01 to 0.1%) by share. The chain combines TRBV19 with TRBJ1-1; no clear D. The CDR3 sequence is 13 residues long. In germline, CDR1 is LNHDA, CDR2 SQIVND (reference sequence). The V gene lost 3 bases and the J gene lost 7 bases, with 12 bases spanning the gap. CDR3 sequence: CASSISYGFEAFF. CDR3 in DNA: TGTGCCAGTAGTATTTCTTACGGGTTTGAAGCTTTCTTT. The variable domain in full, completed from reference TRBV19 and TRBJ1-1, reads DGGITQSPKYLFRKEGQNVTLSCEQNLNHDAMYWYRQDPGQGLRLIYYSQIVNDFQKGDIAEGYSVSREKKESFPLTVTSAQKNPTAFYLCASSISYGFEAFFGQGTRLTVV.

This clonotype is deemed medium-sized (0.01 to 0.1%). This rearrangement joins TRBV27 to TRBJ1-2; D perhaps matches TRBD1 (5 bases). The length of the CDR3 is 15 residues. Trimming removed 5 bases from V and 6 bases from J, with 19 bases in between. Per germline, CDR1 MNHEY and CDR2 SMNVEV (reference sequence). CDR3 residues: CASSHSRGAADGYTF. In DNA form, the CDR3 reads TGTGCCAGCAGTCACTCAAGGGGCGCCGCTGATGGCTACACCTTC.

The J gene is TRBJ2-1, the V gene TRBV4-2; 7 bases match TRBD1. V lost 4 bases, J lost 3 bases, and 9 bases stayed unmatched. Germline assignment: CDR1 LGHNA and CDR2 YNFKEQ. The CDR3 extends over 16 amino acids. CDR3 region: CASSLSGQVVYNEQFF. The CDR3 coding sequence is TGTGCCAGCAGCCTATCCGGACAGGTTGTCTACAATGAGCAGTTCTTC.

This clonotype was observed a handful of times. This chain joins TRBV28 and TRBJ2-7, with 8 bases identical to TRBD1. V gave up 5 bases and J gave up 5 bases; unmatched junction bases: 5. Germline loops: CDR1 MDHEN, CDR2 SYDVKM. This CDR3 spans 13 amino acids. In DNA form, the CDR3 reads TGTGCCAGCAGTCCAGGGGGCTTGAACGAGCAGTACTTC. This translates into CASSPGGLNEQYF. The full variable domain, in which reference TRBV28 and TRBJ2-7 provide the parts outside the CDR3, is DVKVTQSSRYLVKRTGEKVFLECVQDMDHENMFWYRQDPGLGLRLIYFSYDVKMKEKGDIPEGYSVSREKKERFSLILESASTNQTSMYLCASSPGGLNEQYFGPGTRLTVT.

By share of the sample, this clonotype is large. J is TRBJ2-7 and V is TRBV14; the D is unclear. The CDR3 is made up of 12 amino acids. Per germline, CDR1 SGHDN and CDR2 FVKESK. V shed 4 bases and J shed 6 bases, with 10 bases lying between them. The CDR3 spells CASSPLMGEQYF. The CDR3 DNA reads TGTGCCAGCAGCCCCTTGATGGGCGAGCAGTACTTC. The variable domain in full, completed from reference TRBV14 and TRBJ2-7, reads EAGVTQFPSHSVIEKGQTVTLRCDPISGHDNLYWYRRVMGKEIKFLLHFVKESKQDESGMPNNRFLAERTGGTYSTLKVQPAELEDSGVYFCASSPLMGEQYFGPGTRLTVT.

By frequency in the sample, this clonotype is large. In DNA form, the CDR3 reads TGTGCCAGCAGCCCGACTGGTTCCAGGGACGAGCAGTACTTC. Translation gives CASSPTGSRDEQYF. V and J are TRBV7-8 and TRBJ2-7, with a tentative D call TRBD1 (5 bases). The ends were cut back, 5 bases at V and 5 bases at J, with 16 bases in the middle. CDR1 is SGHVS, CDR2 FQNEAQ, per germline. CDR3 size: 14 residues.

By frequency in the sample, this clonotype is large (0.1 to 1%). V gene TRBV7-3 combines with J gene TRBJ1-2; possibly TRBD1 for D (5 bases). The CDR3 contains 14 residues. V dropped 4 bases and J dropped 4 bases, with 13 bases sitting between them. Germline CDR1 SGHTA, CDR2 FQGTGA. In DNA form, the CDR3 reads TGTGCCAGCAGCTCCCGACAGCCATTCTATGGCTACACCTTC. This sequence encodes CASSSRQPFYGYTF.

By share, this clonotype counts as large. J is TRBJ2-1 and V is TRBV27; the D is unclear. CDR1 and CDR2 from the germline V gene are MNHEY and SMNVEV (reference sequence). Trimming pared 6 bases from V and 7 bases from J, leaving 10 bases between. The CDR3 loop spans 12 amino acids. This chain's CDR3 is CASSILGNEQFF. CDR3 nucleotide sequence: TGTGCCAGCAGCATCTTGGGGAATGAGCAGTTCTTC.

The chain couples TRBV24-1 to TRBJ1-5; TRBD1 might be the D (5 bases). Per the germline V gene, CDR1 is KGHDR and CDR2 is SFDVKD. This CDR3 region has 13 residues. V shed 3 bases and J shed 6 bases, with 8 bases lying between them. CDR3 nucleotide sequence: TGTGCCACCAGTGATCCGAGGGGTCAGCCCCAGCATTTT. Amino acids: CATSDPRGQPQHF.

In its sample, this clonotype ranks as large. This chain joins TRBV28 and TRBJ2-1; 12 nucleotides agree with TRBD2. CDR3 size: 15 residues. The germline CDR1 and CDR2 sequences are MDHEN and SYDVKM. With 7 bases clipped from V and 10 bases from J, the junction kept 11 bases outside the gene matches. CDR3 amino acids: CASKKQPGLAGEQFF. Here the CDR3 DNA reads TGTGCCAGCAAAAAACAACCAGGACTAGCGGGAGAGCAGTTCTTC.

The chain links TRBV9 to TRBJ2-2; D tentatively fits TRBD1 or TRBD2 (5 bases each). The length of the CDR3 is 16 residues. Per the germline V gene, CDR1 is SGDLS and CDR2 is YYNGEE. V was clipped by 3 bases and J by 5 bases, with 17 bases between them. CDR3 coding DNA: TGTGCCAGCAGCGGATACGGGGCGGCCCTAACCGGGGAGCTGTTTTTT. Its protein product is CASSGYGAALTGELFF.

By sample share, this clonotype is large. This rearrangement joins TRBV10-2 to TRBJ2-1; tentatively, D is TRBD2 (5 bases). The germline V and J ends were trimmed by 0 bases and 0 bases, with 6 bases remaining between them. Germline V gene lookup returns CDR1 WSHSY and CDR2 SAAADI. The CDR3 extends over 15 amino acids. DNA of the CDR3: TGCGCCAGCAGTGAGTCGGGGAGCTCCTACAATGAGCAGTTCTTC. Residues: CASSESGSSYNEQFF.

By share, this clonotype ranks as large. V and J are TRBV6-6 and TRBJ2-7, with D tentatively TRBD1 or TRBD2 (6 bases each). V was clipped by 2 bases and J by 3 bases, with 8 bases between them. Germline V gene data show CDR1 as MNHNY and CDR2 as SVGAGI (reference sequence). CDR3 size: 13 residues. The CDR3 region is CASSYEGGYEQYF. Here the CDR3 DNA reads TGTGCCAGCAGTTACGAGGGGGGCTACGAGCAGTACTTC.

Within the sample, this clonotype is medium-sized. The chain couples TRBV27 to TRBJ2-7; a possible D gene is TRBD2 (6 bases). Between the trimmed V and J ends, which lost 5 bases and 5 bases, there was a span of 13 bases. The CDR3 loop spans 13 amino acids. In germline, CDR1 is MNHEY, CDR2 SMNVEV (reference sequence). Here the CDR3 reads CASSATSWDEQYF. The DNA for the CDR3 is TGTGCCAGCAGTGCGACTAGTTGGGACGAGCAGTACTTC.

This clonotype was seen a few times. This chain links TRBV29-1 with TRBJ2-1; unclear D gene. Trimming took 4 bases from V and 2 from J, leaving 9 bases between them. The CDR3 totals 13 residues. Germline CDR1 SQVTM, CDR2 ANQGSEA. The CDR3, as DNA: TGCAGCGTTGTTAGGGCTACCTACAATGAGCAGTTCTTC. As protein: CSVVRATYNEQFF.